This section outlines one TCR beta chain sequence together with its context. This entry is derived from a study of ipilimumab plus nivolumab after autologous stem cell transplantation. About the study: A median of roughly 8 nivolumab and five or six ipilimumab doses were given. The DLBCL group included primary refractory and relapsed cases.

Assay: immunoSEQ multiplex PCR; the TCRdb copy retains only in-frame clones and omits some. This sample has 77,000 or so clones; 83% occur once, and the top ten carry around 2%. Unmatched junction bases numbered 10, after V lost 3 bases and J lost 1 base. Germline assignment: CDR1 SGHRS and CDR2 YFSETQ. CDR3 length equals 17 residues. Starting 14 to 28 days after autologous transplant, ipilimumab 1 mg/kg was given. Dosing: nivolumab 3 mg/kg IV, weeks 1, 4, 7, 10, then every two weeks to week 26. The starting material was PBMCs, obtained in a trial of ipilimumab plus nivolumab as post-transplant consolidation. The chain carries TRBV5-1 and TRBJ2-3; TRBD2 aligns across 8 bases. The sequence derives from a male donor with diffuse large B-cell lymphoma. Here the CDR3 reads CASSSRVPGGRTDTQYF. CDR3 nucleotide sequence: TGCGCCAGCAGCTCGAGGGTCCCGGGGGGGCGCACAGATACGCAGTATTTT.